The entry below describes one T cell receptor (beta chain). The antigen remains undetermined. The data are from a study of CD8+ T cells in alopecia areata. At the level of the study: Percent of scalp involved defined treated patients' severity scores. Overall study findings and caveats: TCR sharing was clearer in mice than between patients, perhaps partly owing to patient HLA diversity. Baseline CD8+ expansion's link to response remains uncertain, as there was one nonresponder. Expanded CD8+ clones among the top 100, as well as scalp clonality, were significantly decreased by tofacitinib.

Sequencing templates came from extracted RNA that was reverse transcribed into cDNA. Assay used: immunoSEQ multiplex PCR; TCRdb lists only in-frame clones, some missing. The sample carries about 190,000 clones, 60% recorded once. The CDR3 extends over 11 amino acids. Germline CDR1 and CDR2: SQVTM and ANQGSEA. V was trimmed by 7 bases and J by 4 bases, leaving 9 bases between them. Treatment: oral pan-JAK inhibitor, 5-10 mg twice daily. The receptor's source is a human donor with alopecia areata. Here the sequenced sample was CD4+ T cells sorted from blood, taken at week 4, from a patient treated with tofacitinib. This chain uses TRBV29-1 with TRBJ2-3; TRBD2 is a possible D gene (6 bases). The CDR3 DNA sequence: TGCAGCGGGAGGAGGGCAGATACGCAGTATTTT. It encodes CSGRRADTQYF.